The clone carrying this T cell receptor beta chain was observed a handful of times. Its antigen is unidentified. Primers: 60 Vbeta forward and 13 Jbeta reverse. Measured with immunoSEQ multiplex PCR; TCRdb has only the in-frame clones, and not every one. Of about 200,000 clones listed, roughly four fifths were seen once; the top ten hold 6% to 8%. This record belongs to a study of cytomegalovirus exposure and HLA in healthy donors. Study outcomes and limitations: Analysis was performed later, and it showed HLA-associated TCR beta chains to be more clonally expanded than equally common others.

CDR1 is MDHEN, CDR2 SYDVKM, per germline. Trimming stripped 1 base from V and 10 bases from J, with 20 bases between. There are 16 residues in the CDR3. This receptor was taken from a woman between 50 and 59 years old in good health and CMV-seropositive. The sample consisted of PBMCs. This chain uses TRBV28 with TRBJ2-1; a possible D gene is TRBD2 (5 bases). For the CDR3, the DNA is TGTGCCAGCAGTTTATCACGGGGTTGGGGATCCGGCGAGCAGTTCTTC. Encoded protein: CASSLSRGWGSGEQFF. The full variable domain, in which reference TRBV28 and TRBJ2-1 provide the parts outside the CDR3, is DVKVTQSSRYLVKRTGEKVFLECVQDMDHENMFWYRQDPGLGLRLIYFSYDVKMKEKGDIPEGYSVSREKKERFSLILESASTNQTSMYLCASSLSRGWGSGEQFFGPGTRLTVL.